The sequence of this T cell receptor (beta chain) was determined in a study of human thymus T cells. Findings and limits, study-wide: The related literature has documented a marked overlap of thymic repertoires among unrelated individuals. Repertoires sampled from thymus and blood appeared biased in V and J gene usage.

CDR3 length equals 15 residues. As regards this clone: Its specificity is unknown.

Measured with immunoSEQ multiplex PCR; TCRdb has only the in-frame clones, and not every one. The sample contains some 120,000 clones, about 95% of which appear only once. Thymic samples were excised during corrective heart operations. This clonotype originated in a boy under three years old with a congenital heart defect but otherwise immunologically healthy. Sample: thymus tissue. This chain links TRBV1 with TRBJ1-2. TRBV1 is a pseudogene locus. In nucleotides, the CDR3 is TGCACCAGCAGCCCGAGGGCTCCCCGGAACTATGGCTACACCTTC. Its translation is CTSSPRAPRNYGYTF.